These 7 T cell receptor beta chains share one sample of origin, sequenced in a study of CD4 T cells in relation to SARS-CoV-2 and coronaviruses. No antigen is known for these receptors. The data were produced by immunoSEQ multiplex PCR, yet TCRdb's version contains in-frame clones alone and is incomplete. The sample yields 38,000 or so clones, 60% to 85% seen once. What was sequenced was memory CD4+ T cells from PBMCs, cultured in vitro. The origin of the receptors is an adult with COVID-19.

The count of this clone is one. The V and J genes are TRBV21-1 and TRBJ2-5; TRBD2, the D gene given by the table, was not confirmed from the DNA. TRBV21-1 is flagged as a pseudogene. CDR3 length: 18 amino acids. The CDR3 coding sequence is TGTGCCAGCAGCAGGCGACTAGCGGGAGGGCCCGGACAAGAGACCCAGTACTTC. Its translation: CASSRRLAGGPGQETQYF.

This rearrangement joins TRBV5-1 to TRBJ2-1, with 7 bases identical to TRBD2. The CDR3 length is 15 residues. Germline V gives CDR1 SGHRS, CDR2 YFSETQ. J lost 8 bases, V lost 2 bases, and 10 bases had no gene match. CDR3 residues: CASSFNSAGEYEQFF. The CDR3 bases are TGCGCCAGCAGCTTCAACTCGGCGGGAGAGTATGAGCAGTTCTTC.

The chain is built from TRBV6-5 and TRBJ1-5; 8 bases align to TRBD1. J lost 7 bases, V lost 7 bases, and 12 bases had no gene match. This CDR3 has 15 residues. The germline V gene has CDR1 MNHEY and CDR2 SVGAGI. CDR3 loop: CASNRGGQGEQPQHF. The CDR3 bases are TGTGCCAGCAACAGGGGGGGCCAGGGAGAGCAGCCCCAGCATTTT.

J is TRBJ1-1 and V is TRBV27; TRBD1 is a possible D gene (5 bases). The ends were cut back, 6 bases at V and 8 bases at J, with 16 bases in the middle. Germline values: CDR1 MNHEY, CDR2 SMNVEV (reference sequence). This CDR3 is 13 amino acids long. The CDR3: CASRRDGPTEAFF. The DNA for the CDR3 is TGTGCCAGCAGACGGGACGGGCCGACCGAAGCTTTCTTT.

This chain connects TRBV28 to TRBJ1-6; a possible D gene is TRBD1 (6 bases). The CDR3 is 15 residues long. In germline, CDR1 is MDHEN, CDR2 SYDVKM. Trimming pared 5 bases from V and 9 bases from J, leaving 17 bases between. The CDR3 is CASSIGQSFSSPLHF. The CDR3 DNA reads as TGTGCCAGCAGTATCGGACAGAGTTTCTCTTCACCCCTCCACTTT.

Judged by abundance, this clone is medium-sized. V usage is TRBV5-4 and J usage is TRBJ1-1; perhaps TRBD1 as D (6 bases). This CDR3 spans 13 amino acids. Trimming removed 4 bases at V and 4 bases at J, with 11 bases between. Germline CDR1 is SGHNT and CDR2 is YYREEE (reference sequence). CDR3 nucleotide sequence: TGTGCCAGCAGCCCTCAGGGGCGCACTGAAGCTTTCTTT. It codes for CASSPQGRTEAFF.

This clone was seen only a few times. CDR3 bases: TGTGCCAGCAGCCAAGATCTTAGCCACAATGAGCAGTTCTTC. Translating it yields CASSQDLSHNEQFF. V gene TRBV3-1 (or the pseudogene TRBV3-2) combines with J gene TRBJ2-1, with no clear D. CDR3 length equals 14 residues. Germline V gene sequence: CDR1 LGHDT, CDR2 YNNKEL (reference sequence). Deletions cut 0 bases from V and 5 bases from J, with 8 bases between.